This T cell receptor beta chain was sequenced during a study of blood T cells in healthy people across ages. V was clipped by 7 bases and J by 4 bases, with 20 bases between them. This CDR3 is 15 amino acids long. There are a few counts of this clonotype. Next came a second PCR, run for roughly 6 to 11 cycles, which used a sample-barcoded 5' primer along with a J-beta primer mix. MiXCR, run by TCRdb on the 5' RACE reads, gives a single entry per CDR3 protein. The data hold over 1,500,000 distinct CDR3 sequences, with about two fifths observed a single time. V and J are TRBV12-3 or TRBV12-4 and TRBJ2-7; possible D gene TRBD1, 6 bases. The specimen sequenced was blood. This TCR was recovered from a human donor in good health. The CDR3 DNA follows: TGTGCCAGCACCGAATCAGGGACACCCAGTTACGAGCAGTACTTC. Encoded protein: CASTESGTPSYEQYF.